This T cell receptor (beta chain) was sequenced in a study of beta chain features in type 1 diabetes. Across the study: Across all samples, over 85 million sorted cells were examined. Study-wide results and limits: cDNA sequencing could over-represent cells with high TCR expression. Within each of all four CD4+ subsets, Type 1 diabetes patients had TCRB CDR3s that were moderately but significantly shorter.

Of note for this clone: No antigen is known for it.

As every portion of the isolated RNA was reverse transcribed, the sequencing read expressed TCRB transcripts. Clones were sequenced by immunoSEQ multiplex PCR, and TCRdb holds only the in-frame ones, with some missing. Found here are roughly 240,000 clones, around 24% of them singletons; the top ten hold around 0.011%. This clonotype originated in a young woman with type 1 diabetes. Material for sequencing was naive CD4+ T cells from blood.

For the CDR3, the DNA is TGTGCCAGCAGCCGGGGATTGGGGGTTCAGGGGCAGCCCCAGCATTTT. Translating gives CASSRGLGVQGQPQHF. This rearrangement joins TRBV7-2 to TRBJ1-5; possible D gene TRBD1, 6 bases. There are 16 residues in the CDR3. V shed 5 bases and J shed 7 bases, with 21 bases lying between them. Germline V lookup: CDR1 SGHTA, CDR2 FQGNSA.